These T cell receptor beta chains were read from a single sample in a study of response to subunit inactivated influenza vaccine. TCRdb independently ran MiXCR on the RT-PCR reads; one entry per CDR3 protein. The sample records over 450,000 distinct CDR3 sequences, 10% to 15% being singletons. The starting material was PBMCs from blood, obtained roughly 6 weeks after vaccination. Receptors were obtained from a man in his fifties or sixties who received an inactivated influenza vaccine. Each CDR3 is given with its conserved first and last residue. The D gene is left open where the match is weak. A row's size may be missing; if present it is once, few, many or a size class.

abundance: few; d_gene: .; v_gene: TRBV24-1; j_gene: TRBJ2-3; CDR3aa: CATSDEQTSTDTQYF; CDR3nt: TGTGCCACCAGTGATGAGCAGACCAGCACAGATACGCAGTATTTT
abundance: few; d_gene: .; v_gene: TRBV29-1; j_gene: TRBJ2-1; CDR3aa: CSVVNNEQFF; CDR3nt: TGCAGCGTTGTAAACAATGAGCAGTTCTTC
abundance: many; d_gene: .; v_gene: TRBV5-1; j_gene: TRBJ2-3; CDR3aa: CASSPRSRGAADTQYF; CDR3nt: TGCGCCAGCAGCCCACGGTCCCGGGGGGCAGCAGATACGCAGTATTTT
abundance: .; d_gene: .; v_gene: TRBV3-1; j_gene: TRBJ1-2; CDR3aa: CASSPPAGEYGYTF; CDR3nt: TGTGCCAGCAGCCCCCCCGCAGGCGAATATGGCTACACCTTC
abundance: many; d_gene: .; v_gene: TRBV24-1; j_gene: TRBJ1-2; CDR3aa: CATSDFSSYTF; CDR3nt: TGTGCCACCAGTGATTTTTCGAGCTACACCTTC
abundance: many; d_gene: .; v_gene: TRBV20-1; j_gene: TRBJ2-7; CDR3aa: CSAPGASNEQYF; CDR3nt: TGCAGTGCTCCCGGGGCCTCGAACGAGCAGTACTTC
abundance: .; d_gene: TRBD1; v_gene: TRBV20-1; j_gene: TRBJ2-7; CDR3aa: CSAAGQGAHEQYF; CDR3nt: TGCAGTGCCGCGGGACAGGGGGCCCACGAGCAGTACTTC
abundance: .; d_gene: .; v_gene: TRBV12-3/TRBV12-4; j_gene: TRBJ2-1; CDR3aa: CASRPDIPSYNEQFF; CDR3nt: TGTGCCAGCAGACCGGACATTCCGTCCTACAATGAGCAGTTCTTC
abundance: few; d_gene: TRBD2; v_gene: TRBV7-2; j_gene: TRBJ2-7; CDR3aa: CASSLATSGNYEQYF; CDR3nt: TGTGCCAGCAGCTTAGCGACTAGCGGGAACTACGAGCAGTACTTC
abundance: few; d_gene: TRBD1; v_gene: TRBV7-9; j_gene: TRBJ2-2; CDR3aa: CASSLAPGTATGELFF; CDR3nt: TGTGCCAGCAGCTTAGCCCCCGGGACAGCCACCGGGGAGCTGTTTTTT
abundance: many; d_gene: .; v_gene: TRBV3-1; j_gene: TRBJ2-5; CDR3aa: CASSQTGETQYF; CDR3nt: TGCGCCAGCAGCCAAACAGGGGAGACCCAGTACTTC
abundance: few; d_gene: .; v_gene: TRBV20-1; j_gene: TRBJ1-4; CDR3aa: CSASRRATNEKLFF; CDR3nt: TGCAGTGCTTCCCGTCGGGCAACTAATGAAAAACTGTTTTTT
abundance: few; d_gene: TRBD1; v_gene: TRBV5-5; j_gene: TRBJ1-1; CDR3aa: CASRGQRSEAFF; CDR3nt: TGTGCCAGCAGGGGACAGCGATCCGAAGCTTTCTTT
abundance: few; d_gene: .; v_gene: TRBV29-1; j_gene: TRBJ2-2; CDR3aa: CSVEYAGSGELFF; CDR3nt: TGCAGCGTTGAGTATGCGGGGTCCGGGGAGCTGTTTTTT
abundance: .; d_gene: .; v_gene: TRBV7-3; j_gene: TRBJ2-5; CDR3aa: CASSLLGYGQETQYF; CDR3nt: TGTGCCAGCAGCTTATTGGGTTATGGGCAAGAGACCCAGTACTTC
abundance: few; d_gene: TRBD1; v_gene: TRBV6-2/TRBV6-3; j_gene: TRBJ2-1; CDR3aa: CASSRDRKTYNEQFF; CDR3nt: TGTGCCAGCAGCAGGGACAGAAAGACTTACAATGAGCAGTTCTTC
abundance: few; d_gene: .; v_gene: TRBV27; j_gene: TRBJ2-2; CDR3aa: CASSLSGGTELFF; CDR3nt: TGTGCCAGCAGTTTATCAGGAGGGACAGAGCTGTTTTTT
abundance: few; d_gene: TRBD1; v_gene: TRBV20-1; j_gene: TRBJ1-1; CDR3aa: CSAGTAMNTEAFF; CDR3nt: TGCAGTGCTGGGACAGCTATGAACACTGAAGCTTTCTTT
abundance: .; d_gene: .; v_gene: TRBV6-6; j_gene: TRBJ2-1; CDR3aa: CASSYVTDNEQFF; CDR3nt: TGTGCCAGCAGTTACGTGACAGACAATGAGCAGTTCTTC
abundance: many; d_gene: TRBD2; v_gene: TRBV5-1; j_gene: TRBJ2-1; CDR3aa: CASSRTSGYNEQFF; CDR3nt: TGCGCCAGCAGCAGGACTAGCGGCTACAATGAGCAGTTCTTC
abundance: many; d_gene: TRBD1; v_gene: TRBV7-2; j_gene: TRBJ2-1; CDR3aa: CASSFGTGEYEQFF; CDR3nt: TGTGCCAGCAGCTTCGGGACAGGAGAATATGAGCAGTTCTTC
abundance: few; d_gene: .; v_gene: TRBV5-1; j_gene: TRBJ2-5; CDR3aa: CASSLSRQSETQYF; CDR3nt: TGCGCCAGCAGCTTGTCCCGGCAGTCCGAGACCCAGTACTTC
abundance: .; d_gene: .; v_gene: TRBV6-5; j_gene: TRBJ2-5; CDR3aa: CASSYSANSETQYF; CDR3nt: TGTGCCAGCAGTTACTCTGCAAACTCAGAGACCCAGTACTTC
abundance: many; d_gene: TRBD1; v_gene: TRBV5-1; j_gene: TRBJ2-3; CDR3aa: CASSFVGTGDTQYF; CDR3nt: TGCGCCAGCAGCTTTGTAGGGACAGGAGATACGCAGTATTTT
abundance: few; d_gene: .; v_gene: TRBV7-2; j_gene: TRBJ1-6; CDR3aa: CASSSTSNSPLHF; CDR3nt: TGTGCCAGCAGCTCGACTTCGAATTCACCCCTCCACTTT
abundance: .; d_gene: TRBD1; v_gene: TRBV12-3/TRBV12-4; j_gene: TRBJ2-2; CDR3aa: CASSFRDRGDTGELFF; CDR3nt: TGTGCCAGCAGTTTTCGGGACAGGGGGGACACCGGGGAGCTGTTTTTT
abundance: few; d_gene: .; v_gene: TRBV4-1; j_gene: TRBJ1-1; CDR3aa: CASSHAGGVPLNTEAFF; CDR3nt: TGCGCCAGCAGCCATGCGGGGGGGGTGCCACTGAACACTGAAGCTTTCTTT
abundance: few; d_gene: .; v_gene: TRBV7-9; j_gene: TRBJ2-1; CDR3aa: CASSPPGGPYNEQFF; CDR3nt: TGTGCCAGCAGCCCCCCCGGGGGGCCCTACAATGAGCAGTTCTTC
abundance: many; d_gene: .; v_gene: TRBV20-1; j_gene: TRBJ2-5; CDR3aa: CSAARGWGQETQYF; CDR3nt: TGCAGTGCCGCGAGAGGGTGGGGGCAAGAGACCCAGTACTTC
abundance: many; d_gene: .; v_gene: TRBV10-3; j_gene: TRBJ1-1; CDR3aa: CAIRGEPTNTEAFF; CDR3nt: TGTGCCATCAGAGGCGAGCCTACGAACACTGAAGCTTTCTTT
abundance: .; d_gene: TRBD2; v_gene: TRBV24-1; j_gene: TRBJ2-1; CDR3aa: CATSDFTGTNSYNEQFF; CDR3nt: TGTGCCACCAGTGATTTCACCGGGACTAACTCCTACAATGAGCAGTTCTTC
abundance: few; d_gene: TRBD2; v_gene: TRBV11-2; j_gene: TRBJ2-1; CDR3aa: CASSKSGGSYNEQFF; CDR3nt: TGTGCCAGCAGTAAAAGCGGGGGCTCCTACAATGAGCAGTTCTTC
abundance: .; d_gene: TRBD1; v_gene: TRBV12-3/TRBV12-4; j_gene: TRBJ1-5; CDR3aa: CASSHLGQGGGQPQHF; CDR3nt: TGTGCCAGCAGCCACCTGGGACAGGGAGGGGGACAGCCCCAGCATTTT
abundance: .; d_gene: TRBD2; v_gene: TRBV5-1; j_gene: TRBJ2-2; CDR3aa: CASSLHVSGGNTGELFF; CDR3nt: TGCGCCAGCAGCCTGCATGTGAGCGGGGGGAACACCGGGGAGCTGTTTTTT
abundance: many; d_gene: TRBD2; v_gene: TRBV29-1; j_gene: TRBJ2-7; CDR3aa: CSVEDRRTSSYEQYF; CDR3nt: TGCAGCGTTGAAGATCGAAGGACTAGCTCCTACGAGCAGTACTTC
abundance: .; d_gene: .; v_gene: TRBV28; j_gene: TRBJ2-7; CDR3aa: CASSSPLRASPYEQYF; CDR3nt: TGTGCCAGCAGTTCACCCCTCCGGGCCAGTCCCTACGAGCAGTACTTC